Listed below are T cell receptor beta chains from one sample, sequenced in a study of blood T cells in healthy people across ages. In TCRdb, the 5' RACE reads were re-called with MiXCR into one record per CDR3 protein. The sample contains hundreds of thousands of distinct CDR3 sequences, around 50% of which appear only once. Sequenced sample: blood. The receptors shown here come from a man aged 40-55 years in good health. The CDR3 runs from the conserved cysteine through the conserved F or W. A D gene is named only where the DNA matches it firmly. Some rows mark clone size as missing; the rest say once, few, many or name a class of expanded clone.

TRBV20-1,NA,TRBJ2-1,NA,TGCAGTGCTAGAGGCCTAAATGAGCAGTTCTTC,CSARGLNEQFF
TRBV24-1,TRBD1,TRBJ2-5,NA,TGTGCCACCAGCGGACAGGGCCTGCAAGAGACCCAGTACTTC,CATSGQGLQETQYF
TRBV9,TRBD2,TRBJ2-7,NA,TGTGCCAGCAGCGCGGGACTAGCGGAGACAGACGAGCAGTACTTC,CASSAGLAETDEQYF
TRBV29-1,NA,TRBJ2-1,NA,TGCAGCGTCCAAAGTGAGCAGTTCTTC,CSVQSEQFF
TRBV7-9,TRBD2,TRBJ2-1,NA,TGTGCCAGCAGCCGCCCGCTAGCGGGAGGGGCCAATGAGCAGTTCTTC,CASSRPLAGGANEQFF
TRBV28,NA,TRBJ1-1,NA,TGTGCCAGCAATGGGGGGCATTACACTGAAGCTTTCTTT,CASNGGHYTEAFF
TRBV20-1,NA,TRBJ2-3,NA,TGCAGTGCTAGAGTTCCGGGGGCAGATACGCAGTATTTT,CSARVPGADTQYF
TRBV28,TRBD1,TRBJ1-2,few,TGTGCCAGCAGCTCCCCCATCCGGGACAGGACTTATGGCTACACCTTC,CASSSPIRDRTYGYTF
TRBV2,NA,TRBJ2-3,NA,TGTGCCAGCAGTGAAATCGCGTCAGGGTTCGCAGATACGCAGTATTTT,CASSEIASGFADTQYF
TRBV11-1,NA,TRBJ2-3,NA,TGTGCCAGCAGCTTAACCCAGGGATGGACAGATACGCAGTATTTT,CASSLTQGWTDTQYF
TRBV9,NA,TRBJ1-6,NA,TGTGCCAGCAGCGCCACGACAGACAATTCACCCCTCCACTTT,CASSATTDNSPLHF
TRBV7-9,NA,TRBJ1-4,NA,TGTGCCAGCAGCCTGGACCGAGGACACGATGAAAAACTGTTTTTT,CASSLDRGHDEKLFF
TRBV28,NA,TRBJ2-2,NA,TGTGCCAGCAGTGTAGCCGCAGGCTGGACCGGGGAGCTGTTTTTT,CASSVAAGWTGELFF
TRBV6-5,TRBD2,TRBJ2-7,NA,TGTGCCAGCAGTGGCCGACTAGCGGGGTCCTACGAGCAGTACTTC,CASSGRLAGSYEQYF
TRBV12-3/TRBV12-4,TRBD1,TRBJ2-1,NA,TGTGCCAGCAGTTCGACAGGGGTACTATACAATGAGCAGTTCTTC,CASSSTGVLYNEQFF
TRBV7-2,NA,TRBJ1-4,NA,TGTGCCAGCAGCTTAGGGCGCTGGGATGAAAAACTGTTTTTT,CASSLGRWDEKLFF
TRBV6-1,NA,TRBJ2-2,once,TGTGCCAGCAATCAAAAGCCGGGACACGCCCCGGGGGAGCTGTTTTTT,CASNQKPGHAPGELFF
TRBV5-1,NA,TRBJ2-1,NA,TGCGCCAGCAGCTTATACGTCCCCTCCTACAATGAGCAGTTCTTC,CASSLYVPSYNEQFF
TRBV27,TRBD2,TRBJ2-7,NA,TGTGCCTCCTCTAGCGGGGCGGGTTCGTACGAGCAGTACTTC,CASSSGAGSYEQYF
TRBV20-1,NA,TRBJ1-2,once,TGCAGTGCTAGAGACACTACTAACTATGGCTACACCTTC,CSARDTTNYGYTF
TRBV4-2,TRBD1,TRBJ2-5,NA,TGTGCCAGCAGCCAGCTACAGGGGCCCCAAGAGACCCAGTACTTC,CASSQLQGPQETQYF
TRBV20-1,NA,TRBJ2-1,NA,TGCAGTGCCAGCAGAGGGGGGCCCTACAATGAGCAGTTCTTC,CSASRGGPYNEQFF
TRBV12-3/TRBV12-4,TRBD2,TRBJ2-1,NA,TGTGCCAGCACCGTGGGACTAGCGGGAGCTGGGGAGCAGTTCTTC,CASTVGLAGAGEQFF
TRBV19,NA,TRBJ1-2,once,TGTGCCAGTAGTATTTTGGACAGAGCTAACTATGGCTACACCTTC,CASSILDRANYGYTF